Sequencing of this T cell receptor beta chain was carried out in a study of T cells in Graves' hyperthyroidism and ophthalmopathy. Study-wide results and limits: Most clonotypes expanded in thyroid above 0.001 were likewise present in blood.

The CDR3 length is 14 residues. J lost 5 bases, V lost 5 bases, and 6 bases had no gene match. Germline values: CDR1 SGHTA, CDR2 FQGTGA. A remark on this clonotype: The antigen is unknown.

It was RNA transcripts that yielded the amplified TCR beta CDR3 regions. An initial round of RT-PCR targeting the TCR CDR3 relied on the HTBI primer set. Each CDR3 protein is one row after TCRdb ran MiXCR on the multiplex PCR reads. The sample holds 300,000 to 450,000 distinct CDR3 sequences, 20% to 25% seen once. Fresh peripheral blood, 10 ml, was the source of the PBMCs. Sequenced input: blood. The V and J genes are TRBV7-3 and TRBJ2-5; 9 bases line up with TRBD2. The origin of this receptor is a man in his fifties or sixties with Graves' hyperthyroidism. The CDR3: CASSHSGSMETQYF. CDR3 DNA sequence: TGTGCCAGCAGCCATAGCGGGAGCATGGAGACCCAGTACTTC.